Listed here are 16 T cell receptor beta chains from one sample, sequenced in a study of identical twins' blood T cells. One entry per CDR3 protein results from TCRdb running MiXCR on the 5' RACE reads. The data contain roughly 340,000 distinct CDR3 sequences, roughly 27% of them singletons. The sequencing input was PBMCs. The receptors derive from a woman between 18 and 50 years old in good health.

This clonotype was seen a handful of times. The gene calls are TRBV5-1 and TRBJ2-3; possibly TRBD1 for D (6 bases). Germline V CDR1 and CDR2: SGHRS, YFSETQ. The CDR3 spans 16 residues. V shed 2 bases and J shed 2 bases, with 15 bases lying between them. CDR3 in DNA: TGCGCCAGCAGCTTCTATGGGGACAAGTCCACAGATACGCAGTATTTT. Its protein is CASSFYGDKSTDTQYF. The whole variable domain, filled in from reference TRBV5-1 and TRBJ2-3, reads KAGVTQTPRYLIKTRGQQVTLSCSPISGHRSVSWYQQTPGQGLQFLFEYFSETQRNKGNFPGRFSGRQFSNSRSEMNVSTLELGDSALYLCASSFYGDKSTDTQYFGPGTRLTVL.

There are a few counts of this clonotype. The J gene is TRBJ1-1, the V gene TRBV5-1; a possible D gene is TRBD1 (5 bases). The V gene's germline CDR1 is SGHRS and CDR2 YFSETQ. Trimming took off 3 bases at V and 2 bases at J, with 17 bases between the two ends. The CDR3 runs to 16 residues. This CDR3 is CASSSADGGLNTEAFF. Here the CDR3 DNA reads TGCGCCAGCAGCTCGGCGGACGGGGGACTCAACACTGAAGCTTTCTTT.

CDR3 residues: CASNQGQGRGGYTF. The CDR3 DNA reads as TGTGCCAGCAACCAGGGACAGGGTCGTGGTGGCTACACCTTC. The chain uses TRBV2 and TRBJ1-2; 9 bases are a match to TRBD1. In germline, CDR1 is SNHLY, CDR2 FYNNEI. The J segment lost 7 bases and the V segment lost 7 bases, leaving 10 bases of the junction unmatched. The CDR3 runs 14 residues.

A few counts support this clonotype. The rearrangement links TRBV12-3 or TRBV12-4 to TRBJ2-1; 10 bases map to TRBD2. The junction had 6 bases not matched to a gene; V was cut back by 6 bases and J by 4 bases. CDR3 length equals 15 residues. CDR3 amino acids: CASRISSGGYNEQFF. CDR3 DNA sequence: TGTGCCAGCAGGATCTCTAGCGGGGGTTACAATGAGCAGTTCTTC.

This clonotype was found once. The chain uses TRBV2 and TRBJ2-1; perhaps TRBD2 as D (7 bases). Germline V CDR1 and CDR2: SNHLY, FYNNEI. The CDR3 runs 14 residues. Trimming left V 2 bases short and J 7 bases short, with 12 bases between. The CDR3 DNA is TGTGCCAGCAGTGAAAGGGGGGGCTGGAATGAGCAGTTCTTC. Protein product: CASSERGGWNEQFF.

This rearrangement joins TRBV7-2 to TRBJ1-2; D is uncertain. Trimming took 0 bases from V and 4 from J, leaving 0 bases between them. Germline V lookup: CDR1 SGHTA, CDR2 FQGNSA. This CDR3 is 11 amino acids long. The CDR3 DNA follows: TGTGCCAGCAGCTTAGCCTATGGCTACACCTTC. Translating it yields CASSLAYGYTF.

This chain uses TRBV10-3 with TRBJ1-5; D remains ambiguous. CDR3 length: 14 amino acids. V lost 3 bases, J lost 0 bases, and 6 bases lay in between. The V gene's germline CDR1 is ENHRY and CDR2 SYGVKD. The CDR3 bases are TGTGCCATCAGTGATAGGGATAGCAATCAGCCCCAGCATTTT. Residues: CAISDRDSNQPQHF.

The chain recombines TRBV12-3 or TRBV12-4 with TRBJ2-3, with D uncertain. The CDR3 runs 14 residues. Trimming took 3 bases from V and 5 from J, leaving 12 bases between them. As DNA, the CDR3 is TGTGCCAGCAGTTTTAACATTTACCAAGATACGCAGTATTTT. Translating gives CASSFNIYQDTQYF.

The rearrangement uses TRBV11-2 and TRBJ2-3; D call uncertain. CDR1 SGHAT and CDR2 FQNNGV come from the germline V gene. The V and J ends lost 5 bases and 0 bases respectively, with 12 bases between them. The CDR3 loop spans 15 amino acids. The CDR3 region has the DNA TGTGCCAGCAGCCTGGGCCGTGCTAGCACAGATACGCAGTATTTT. This sequence encodes CASSLGRASTDTQYF. Full variable domain (missing parts from reference TRBV11-2 and TRBJ2-3): EAGVAQSPRYKIIEKRQSVAFWCNPISGHATLYWYQQILGQGPKLLIQFQNNGVVDDSQLPKDRFSAERLKGVDSTLKIQPAKLEDSAVYLCASSLGRASTDTQYFGPGTRLTVL.

This clonotype was seen a handful of times. This chain links TRBV20-1 with TRBJ2-3; unclear D gene. Germline V gene lookup returns CDR1 DFQATT and CDR2 SNEGSKA (reference sequence). V was trimmed by 6 bases and J by 4 bases, leaving 11 bases between them. CDR3 length equals 12 residues. The DNA for the CDR3 is TGCAGTGCATCCTCCGACTCAGATACGCAGTATTTT. Protein product: CSASSDSDTQYF.

CDR3 protein: CASSPRGIMNTEAFF. The CDR3 coding sequence is TGTGCCAGCAGCCCAAGAGGGATCATGAACACTGAAGCTTTCTTT. V gene TRBV9 combines with J gene TRBJ1-1; no clear D. The CDR3 is made up of 15 amino acids. Germline V gene data show CDR1 as SGDLS and CDR2 as YYNGEE. V was cut by 4 bases and J by 0 bases, with 13 bases left in between.

The chain joins TRBV29-1 to TRBJ1-1; D remains unclear. The CDR3 has 17 residues. Germline-derived CDR1 and CDR2 are SQVTM and ANQGSEA. Trimming removed 5 bases from V and 0 bases from J, with 22 bases in between. In nucleotides, the CDR3 is TGCAGCGTTAAACGTAGTTCAGGCGAACTTATGAACACTGAAGCTTTCTTT. It specifies CSVKRSSGELMNTEAFF.

The CDR3 DNA reads as TGTGCCAGCAAAAAACAGGGAGAGACCCAGTACTTC. Translated, it gives CASKKQGETQYF. J is TRBJ2-5 and V is TRBV7-2, with D perhaps TRBD1 (6 bases). The CDR3 length is 12 residues. The germline V and J ends were trimmed by 7 bases and 4 bases, with 10 bases remaining between them. Germline V gene lookup returns CDR1 SGHTA and CDR2 FQGNSA.

For this clonotype: This could be a read error, since a much larger clone is one nucleotide away. The chain's CDR3 is CSVVWGPSYGYTF. CDR3 DNA: TGCAGCGTCGTGTGGGGACCTAGCTATGGCTACACCTTC. This chain connects TRBV29-1 to TRBJ1-2; a weak D match, TRBD1 (5 bases). Germline lookup yields CDR1 SQVTM and CDR2 ANQGSEA. Trimming left V 6 bases short and J 4 bases short, with 15 bases between. The CDR3 runs to 13 residues.

This sequence joins TRBV27 and TRBJ2-5, with D perhaps TRBD1 (5 bases). From germline, CDR1 is MNHEY and CDR2 SMNVEV (reference sequence). V lost 5 bases and J 5 bases, leaving 15 bases between the germline ends. This CDR3 is built from 14 residues. CDR3 in amino acids: CASSPRVEFETQYF. For the CDR3, the DNA is TGTGCCAGCAGTCCCAGGGTGGAATTTGAGACCCAGTACTTC.

The rearrangement links TRBV29-1 to TRBJ1-4; the D is unclear. V lost 7 bases to trimming and J lost 8 bases, with 17 bases between them. The CDR3 loop spans 13 amino acids. Germline lookup yields CDR1 SQVTM and CDR2 ANQGSEA. CDR3 sequence: CSASTRAVEKLFF. DNA of the CDR3: TGCAGCGCCTCGACCCGTGCCGTCGAAAAACTGTTTTTT. Drawing the rest from reference TRBV29-1 and TRBJ1-4, the complete variable domain is SAVISQKPSRDICQRGTSLTIQCQVDSQVTMMFWYRQQPGQSLTLIATANQGSEATYESGFVIDKFPISRPNLTFSTLTVSNMSPEDSSIYLCSASTRAVEKLFFGSGTQLSVL.